This T cell receptor (beta chain) appears in the sequencing data of a study of shared clonotypes between healthy human individuals (TCRdb year 2020). For the wider study: Three men and a couple of women, aged 18 to 49 years, made up the cohort. Libraries were prepared and TCR repertoires were sequenced by different laboratories using diverse techniques, in order to increase sequencing depth and limit assay-specific biases. Each donor's leukapheresis produced roughly between roughly 0.85 and 10 billion PBMCs. Blood TCR repertoires of about 5 healthy adults were deeply sequenced to estimate repertoire size and the extent of clonotype sharing between individuals. For each donor, CD4 naive and CD4 memory were each run on three plates, CD8 naive on two plates, and CD8 memory on one plate. Paper-wide results and their limitations: Larger estimated clonotype richness was generally found for naive subsets than for memory subsets. Rarefaction of sorted-subset datasets indicated incomplete sequencing despite the large sequencing depth. Higher generation probabilities were observed for clonotypes shared by all four sorted-subset donors than for non-shared clonotypes. Sampling was restricted to blood, and TCR repertoires in tissues likely differ from the TCR repertoires found in blood. Based on pairwise subsampling, the degree of clonotype sharing among donors was expected to be affected by sequencing depth. Because the study included a small number of donors, the genetic and exposure-history diversity represented was limited. When a few donors were compared, the shared fraction of clonotypes was 5% to 6.5% for naive CD4, around 4% for naive CD8, 2.3% for memory CD4, and 0.4% for memory CD8.

Ends trimmed: V by 0 bases, J by 0 bases; bases unmatched to a gene: 13. The CDR3 measures 20 amino acids from cysteine to phenylalanine. Of all the DNA, just the CDR3 is kept, 60 bases in frame from base 1. Sequences SGHRS (CDR1) and YFSETQ (CDR2) are obtained from the germline V gene. Comment on this clone: Its antigen is unknown. No base qualities exist here, and no much larger clone lies one base off it.

TCR CDR3 regions were amplified from genomic DNA by multiplex PCR using the deep immunoSEQ assay. Extracted genomic DNA from each cell subset was distributed evenly across all wells of several immunoSEQ 96-well plates, and each plate was treated as a replicate. Each replicate PCR for sorted subsets received around 200 ng genomic DNA, equal to about 29,000 T cell genomes. The purified libraries were quantified using a Qubit 3.0 fluorometer, sized with a Bioanalyzer 2100, and then quantified again using the KAPA Library Quantification kit. Every immunoSEQ 96-well plate was sequenced on a separate single-read 150-cycle Illumina NextSeq 550 flow cell. The authors' pipeline ran thus. Because the immunoSEQ output included only junctional sequences and no quality scores, the filtering could not be the same as the filtering used for full-length reads. To assign V/J genes and CDR3, sequences were annotated against IMGT germline references using PyIR, a Python wrapper for IgBLAST v1.9. Any read was removed if the V/J assignment was weak (E-value above 1e-6), the CDR3 was missing, or the read contained stop codons, out-of-frame junctions, or ambiguous translated residues. V3J clonotypes were defined by identical inferred V gene, J gene, and CDR3 amino acid sequence. Percentage overlap between repertoires was calculated by dividing the number of shared unique clonotypes by the size of the smaller repertoire. RTK rarefaction, the Chao1 estimator, and Recon v2.1 estimates of unobserved clonotypes were used to assess repertoire richness. Generation probabilities were computed with OLGA for all TCRbeta clonotypes obtained by the gDNA method from several donors. TCRdb took over this immuneACCESS table, retaining in-frame rearrangements with V and J assigned. Such tables are incomplete; in checked studies, under half of the missing clones stem from an unresolved V gene, and the remainder is unexplained. D and trimming come from the DNA, and the V and J calls and clone size come from that table. The sample has about 2,200,000 clones on record, 93% of them singletons. Over 1.5% of the sample goes to the ten largest clones.

CD8 naive samples consisted of CD45RO-negative cells that were positively selected for CCR7, yielding a CD45RA+CCR7+ population without TemRA cells. The donors were healthy, HIV-negative adults with no recently reported acute infections or vaccinations. Every donor was a Caucasian adult residing in Nashville, Tennessee, USA. Blood was obtained by leukapheresis, after which PBMCs were separated by Ficoll-Histopaque density gradient centrifugation and cryopreserved in liquid nitrogen vapor phase. Analytical flow cytometry was used to check the purity and quantity of every magnetically sorted T cell population. Each sorted fraction had its genomic DNA isolated and then quantified by UV absorbance on a Nanodrop 2000c.

The source of this sequence is a man aged 18 to 29 in good health. Some clones in this sample may be carry-over from other donors' samples. Input material: naive CD8+ T cells from PBMCs. Interpreted using the paper, the cell subset or site label stands for: CD45RA+CCR7+. The chain was built from TRBV5-1 and TRBJ2-3; a stretch of 10 junction bases matches TRBD2. The DNA reads TGCGCCAGCAGCTTGGGTGTTCTAGCGGGAGCGTACGATAGCACAGATACGCAGTATTTT. This codes for CASSLGVLAGAYDSTDTQYF.